Below are 7 T cell receptor beta chains sequenced from a single sample in a study of CD8+ T cells in alopecia areata. In each case, RNA was isolated and then reverse transcribed into cDNA as the sequencing template. TCRdb's table, derived via immunoSEQ multiplex PCR, lists solely in-frame clones and lacks some. The sample has 140,000 to 150,000 clones, 50% to 65% seen once; the top ten hold approximately 15%. Sample treatment: oral pan-JAK inhibitor, 5-10 mg twice daily. The material was CD8+ T cells sorted from blood, obtained at week 4, from a patient treated with tofacitinib. These receptors were obtained from a human donor with alopecia areata.

This clone was counted between two and nine times. The rearrangement uses TRBV14 and TRBJ1-1; tentative D call: TRBD1 (6 bases). Germline lookup yields CDR1 SGHDN and CDR2 FVKESK. V was trimmed by 3 bases and J by 5 bases, leaving 10 bases between them. This CDR3 region has 13 residues. CDR3 loop: CASSHGTYTEAFF. The CDR3 coding sequence is TGTGCCAGCAGCCACGGGACATATACTGAAGCTTTCTTT.

This chain joins TRBV13 and TRBJ2-1; D not certain. This CDR3 spans 15 amino acids. Between the trimmed V and J ends, which lost 5 bases and 0 bases, there was a span of 11 bases. Germline assignment: CDR1 PRHDT and CDR2 FYEKMQ (reference sequence). The CDR3 DNA reads as TGTGCCAGCAGCACGAGTCAGAGCTCCTACAATGAGCAGTTCTTC. It yields the protein CASSTSQSSYNEQFF.

The genes are TRBV6-5 and TRBJ2-1, with 8 bases identical to TRBD2. Germline V gene sequence: CDR1 MNHEY, CDR2 SVGAGI. The CDR3 contains 15 residues. J gave up 2 bases and V 7 bases, and 7 bases lay outside the gene matches. CDR3: CASTQAAGAYNEQFF. CDR3 bases: TGTGCCAGCACCCAGGCAGCGGGGGCCTACAATGAGCAGTTCTTC.

This clone appeared a single time. The chain has TRBV30 and TRBJ1-5, with TRBD1 matching 9 bases. The V and J ends lost 4 bases and 5 bases, in that order; junction bases with no gene match: 6. Germline loops: CDR1 GTSNPN, CDR2 SVGIG (reference sequence). The CDR3 runs 14 residues. Written as DNA, the CDR3 is TGTGCCTGGACCGGGACAGGGTCGGATCAGCCCCAGCATTTT. Encoded protein: CAWTGTGSDQPQHF. Looking up the rest from reference TRBV30 and TRBJ1-5 gives the full variable domain: SQTIHQWPATLVQPVGSPLSLECTVEGTSNPNLYWYRQAAGRGLQLLFYSVGIGQISSEVPQNLSASRPQDRQFILSSKKLLLSDSGFYLCAWTGTGSDQPQHFGDGTRLSIL.

At least ten counts were recorded for this clone. Mismatch with germline at one junction end may stem from a read error. This chain links TRBV7-6 with TRBJ1-2; TRBD1 is a possible D gene (5 bases). The CDR3 covers 13 residues. Germline-derived CDR1 and CDR2 are SGHVS and FNYEAQ. CDR3 bases: TGTGCCAGCAGCTTAGTGGGGACTTACCTTCTGGGTTTC. As protein: CASSLVGTYLLGF.

The chain has TRBV5-1 and TRBJ2-7; a possible D gene is TRBD1 (6 bases). Trimming pared 4 bases from V and 5 bases from J, leaving 10 bases between. The V gene's germline CDR1 is SGHRS and CDR2 YFSETQ. The CDR3 extends over 12 amino acids. The CDR3 coding sequence is TGCGCCAGCAGCCTACAGGGCCACGAGCAGTACTTC. Its protein product is CASSLQGHEQYF.

The chain employs TRBV2 and TRBJ2-1; maybe TRBD2 (5 bases). Germline CDR1 reads SNHLY; CDR2 reads FYNNEI. V lost 4 bases and J lost 1, with 8 bases in between. This CDR3 has 14 residues. CDR3 region: CASSARESYNEQFF. CDR3 bases: TGTGCCAGCAGTGCCCGGGAATCCTACAATGAGCAGTTCTTC.